Below, 3 T cell receptor beta chains from the same sample are listed, as sequenced in a study of cytomegalovirus exposure and HLA in healthy donors. The PCR had 60 Vbeta and 13 Jbeta primers. TCRdb's copy holds only in-frame clones and misses some; the assay was immunoSEQ multiplex PCR. Of 120,000 or so clones listed, about 84% are singletons. The specimen sequenced was PBMCs. The receptors stem from a man aged 18 to 30 in good health and CMV-seropositive.

V usage is TRBV5-6 and J usage is TRBJ1-2; D call uncertain. There are 11 residues in the CDR3. V was clipped by 0 bases and J by 7 bases, with 4 bases between them. Germline V gene sequence: CDR1 SGHDT, CDR2 YYEEEE. The CDR3 sequence is CASSLGSGYTF. As DNA, the CDR3 is TGTGCCAGCAGCTTGGGCAGTGGCTACACCTTC.

This sequence joins TRBV7-9 and TRBJ2-3, with 9 positions matching TRBD2. This CDR3 region has 15 residues. V lost 3 bases, J lost 6 bases, and 7 bases stayed unmatched. Germline lookup yields CDR1 SEHNR and CDR2 FQNEAQ (reference sequence). CDR3 in amino acids: CASSFSGRSLDTQYF. For the CDR3, the DNA is TGTGCCAGCAGCTTTAGCGGGAGAAGTCTCGATACGCAGTATTTT.

This clone occurred a few times. This chain uses TRBV7-9 with TRBJ2-3, with TRBD1 as a possible D gene (5 bases). V was cut by 3 bases and J by 1 base, with 5 bases left in between. Germline V gene data show CDR1 as SEHNR and CDR2 as FQNEAQ (reference sequence). The CDR3 extends over 13 amino acids. The CDR3 bases are TGTGCCAGCAGCTTCAGGGGCACAGATACGCAGTATTTT. As protein: CASSFRGTDTQYF.